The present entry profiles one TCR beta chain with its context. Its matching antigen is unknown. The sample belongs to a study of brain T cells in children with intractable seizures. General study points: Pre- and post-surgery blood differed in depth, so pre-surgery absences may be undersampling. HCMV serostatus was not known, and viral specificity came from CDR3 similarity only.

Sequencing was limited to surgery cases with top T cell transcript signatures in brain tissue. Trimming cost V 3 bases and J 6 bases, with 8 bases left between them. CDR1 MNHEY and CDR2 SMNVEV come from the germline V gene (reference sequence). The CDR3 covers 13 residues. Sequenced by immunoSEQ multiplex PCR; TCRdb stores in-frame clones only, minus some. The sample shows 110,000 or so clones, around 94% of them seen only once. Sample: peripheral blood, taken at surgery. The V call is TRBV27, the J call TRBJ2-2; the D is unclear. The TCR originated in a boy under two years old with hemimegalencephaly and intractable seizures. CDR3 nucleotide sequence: TGTGCCAGCAGTTTTACTCGGTCCGGGGAGCTGTTTTTT. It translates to CASSFTRSGELFF.